Reported below is one T cell receptor (beta chain). TCRdb itself ran the 5' RACE reads through MiXCR, one entry per CDR3 protein. The sample consists of 50,000 to 65,000 distinct CDR3 sequences, approximately 13% of them appearing once. Germline loops: CDR1 SGHDT, CDR2 YYEEEE. The V gene end was trimmed by 0 bases and the J gene end by 1 base; junction bases not matched to a gene: 6. CDR3 size: 17 residues. These data originate in a study of early T cells in non-severe SARS-CoV-2 infection. The gene calls are TRBV5-6 and TRBJ1-1; TRBD1 matches 10 bases. This sequence originates from an adult who was a healthcare worker with PCR-confirmed SARS-CoV-2 infection or an uninfected control (not recorded which). Sequenced input: whole blood. CDR3 region: CASSLGDRGHGNTEAFF. DNA for the CDR3: TGTGCCAGCAGCTTGGGGGACAGGGGTCATGGGAACACTGAAGCTTTCTTT.